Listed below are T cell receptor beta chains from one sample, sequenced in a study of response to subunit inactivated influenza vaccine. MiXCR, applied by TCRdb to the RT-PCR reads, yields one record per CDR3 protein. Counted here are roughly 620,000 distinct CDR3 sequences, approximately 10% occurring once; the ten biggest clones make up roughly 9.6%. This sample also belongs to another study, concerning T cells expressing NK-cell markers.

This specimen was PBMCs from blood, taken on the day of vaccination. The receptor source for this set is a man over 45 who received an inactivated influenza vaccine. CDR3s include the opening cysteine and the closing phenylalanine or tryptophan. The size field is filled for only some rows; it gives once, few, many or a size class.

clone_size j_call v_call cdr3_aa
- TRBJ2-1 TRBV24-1 CATKGDSYNEQFF
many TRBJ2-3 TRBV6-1 CASSQTGGDTQYF
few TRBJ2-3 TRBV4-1 CASSLGQGLLDTQYF
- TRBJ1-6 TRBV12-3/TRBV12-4 CASSFDSYNSPLHF
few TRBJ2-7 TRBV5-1 CASSSTTSFGEQYF
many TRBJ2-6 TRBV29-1 CSVDSGANVLTF
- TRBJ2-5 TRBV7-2 CASSLAISASGGAETQYF
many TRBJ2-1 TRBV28 CASSPDSSPYNEQFF
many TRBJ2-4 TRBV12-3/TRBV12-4 CASRSGWAAKNIQYF
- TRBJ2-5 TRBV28 CASSFSRGEGTQYF
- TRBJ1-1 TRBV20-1 CSAREDMNTEAFF
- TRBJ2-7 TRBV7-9 CASSQGMVEQYF
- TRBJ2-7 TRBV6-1 CASSDQGFGEQYF
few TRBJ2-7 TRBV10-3 CAISESSVAYEQYF
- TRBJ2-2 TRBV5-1 CASSEQTGTGRELFF
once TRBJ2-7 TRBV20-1 CSAPHRDSYEQYF
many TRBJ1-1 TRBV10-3 CAITRTEMNTEAFF
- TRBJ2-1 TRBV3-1 CASSAGLSGSYNEQFF
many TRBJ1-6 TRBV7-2 CASSLASGGLNSPLHF
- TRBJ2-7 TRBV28 CASSRAGDTLEQYF
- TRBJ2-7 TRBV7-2 CASSARTTGYEQYF
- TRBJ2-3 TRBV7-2 CASSFLAGGGHTQYF
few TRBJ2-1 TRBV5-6 CASSFEGYQRSYNEQFF
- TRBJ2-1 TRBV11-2 CASSSRSVAGGITYNEQFF
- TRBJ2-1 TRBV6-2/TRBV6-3 CASTLAGGGYNEQFF
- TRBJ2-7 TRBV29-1 CSVMNTGSSYEQYF
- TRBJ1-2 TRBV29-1 CSVAQLTGYGYTF
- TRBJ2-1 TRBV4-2 CASSQDRASGTYNEQFF
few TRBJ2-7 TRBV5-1 CASSLAANPHEQYF
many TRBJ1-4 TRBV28 CASSVGDHGYEKLFF
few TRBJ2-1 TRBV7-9 CASSFPSRLSYNEQFF
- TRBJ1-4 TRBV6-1 CASQWVREKLFF
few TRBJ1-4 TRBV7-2 CASSSTWTAPAVF
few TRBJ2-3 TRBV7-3 CASSSARDPGSDTQYF
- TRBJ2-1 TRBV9 CASSVGAGLADNEQFF
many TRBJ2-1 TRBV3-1 CASSQVGQRNEQFF
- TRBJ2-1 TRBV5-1 CASSKDRADEQFF
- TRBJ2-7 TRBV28 CASRDTYEQYF
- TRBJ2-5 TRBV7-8 CASSLRLQETQYF
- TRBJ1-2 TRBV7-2 CASSGGAHYGYTF
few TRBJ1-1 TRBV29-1 CSVGENTEAFF
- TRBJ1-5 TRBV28 CASSLIALYGSDSNQPQHF
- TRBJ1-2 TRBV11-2 CASSPRPYGYTF
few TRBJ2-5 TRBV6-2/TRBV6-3 CASSYASGTSGRGRQETQYF
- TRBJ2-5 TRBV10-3 CAISETESLAGSKKTQYF
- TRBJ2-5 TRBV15 CATSRGQGLGETQYF
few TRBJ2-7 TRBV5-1 CASSLAPVDGGEQYF
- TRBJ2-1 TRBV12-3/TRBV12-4 CASSLSLAVNEQFF
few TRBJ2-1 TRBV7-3 CASSLDRAQNEQFF